This is a list of T cell receptor beta chains from one sample in a study of blood T cell repertoires in COVID-19. Here immunoSEQ multiplex PCR was the method, and the copy in TCRdb shows in-frame clones only, minus some. The sample lists some 280,000 clones; around 86% were seen once. The sample was peripheral blood. These receptors all come from a woman in her 30s with active or convalescent COVID-19. Each CDR3 is given with its conserved first and last residue. The order of the fields is V gene, J gene, D gene, clone size, CDR3 DNA, CDR3 protein. D genes are given only for firm matches. The size field is filled for only some rows; it gives once, few, many or a size class.

v_gene: TRBV5-1
j_gene: TRBJ1-2
d_gene: NA
abundance: few
CDR3nt: TGCGCCAGCAGCTGGGGGAGGGACACTAACTATGGCTACACCTTC
CDR3aa: CASSWGRDTNYGYTF

v_gene: TRBV5-5
j_gene: TRBJ2-5
d_gene: TRBD2
abundance: NA
CDR3nt: TGTGCCAGCAGTACGGGGACTAGCGGGGGACAAGAGACCCAGTACTTC
CDR3aa: CASSTGTSGGQETQYF

v_gene: TRBV7-7
j_gene: TRBJ2-7
d_gene: NA
abundance: NA
CDR3nt: TGTGCTAGCAGCTACAGGGGGGGGGACGAGCAGTACTTC
CDR3aa: CASSYRGGDEQYF

v_gene: TRBV19
j_gene: TRBJ1-4
d_gene: NA
abundance: NA
CDR3nt: TGTGCCAGTAGTAGGGGCAGATTATATGAAAAACTGTTTTTT
CDR3aa: CASSRGRLYEKLFF

v_gene: TRBV10-1
j_gene: TRBJ1-5
d_gene: TRBD1
abundance: NA
CDR3nt: TGCGCCAGCAGTCACCGACAGGGTCTCGCCCAGGAGCCCCAGCATTTT
CDR3aa: CASSHRQGLAQEPQHF

v_gene: TRBV19
j_gene: TRBJ2-7
d_gene: NA
abundance: NA
CDR3nt: TGTGCCAGTGCAGAAACGTTTTCCTCCTACGAGCAGTACTTC
CDR3aa: CASAETFSSYEQYF

v_gene: TRBV24-1
j_gene: TRBJ1-6
d_gene: TRBD1
abundance: NA
CDR3nt: TGTGCCACCAGTAGAGACAGGGATTCACCCCTCCACTTT
CDR3aa: CATSRDRDSPLHF

v_gene: TRBV6-2/TRBV6-3
j_gene: TRBJ2-1
d_gene: NA
abundance: NA
CDR3nt: TGTGCCAGCACCCCCGGGAGAAGAGGCTCCTACAATGAGCAGTTCTTC
CDR3aa: CASTPGRRGSYNEQFF

v_gene: TRBV19
j_gene: TRBJ2-2
d_gene: TRBD2
abundance: NA
CDR3nt: TGTGCCAGTAGTATAGCGGGGGGGCCCCCAGGTGGGGAGCTGTTTTTT
CDR3aa: CASSIAGGPPGGELFF

v_gene: TRBV6-6
j_gene: TRBJ2-3
d_gene: TRBD2
abundance: NA
CDR3nt: TGTGCCAGCAGTCGATCGGTAGGGAGGGTCACAGATACGCAGTATTTT
CDR3aa: CASSRSVGRVTDTQYF

v_gene: TRBV14
j_gene: TRBJ1-2
d_gene: NA
abundance: NA
CDR3nt: TGTGCCAGCAGCCCTGGGGGGAACTATGGCTACACCTTC
CDR3aa: CASSPGGNYGYTF

v_gene: TRBV28
j_gene: TRBJ2-5
d_gene: TRBD1
abundance: NA
CDR3nt: TGTGCCAGCAGACCCGACAGGGTAAAGGAAGAGACCCAGTACTTC
CDR3aa: CASRPDRVKEETQYF

v_gene: TRBV4-1
j_gene: TRBJ2-1
d_gene: NA
abundance: NA
CDR3nt: TGCGCCAGCAGCCATTACAGGGTCGGGGAATACAATGAGCAGTTCTTC
CDR3aa: CASSHYRVGEYNEQFF

v_gene: TRBV7-7
j_gene: TRBJ2-3
d_gene: NA
abundance: NA
CDR3nt: TGTGCTAGCAGCTTAGGTTTAGGCGGGGCGATCACAGATACGCAGTATTTT
CDR3aa: CASSLGLGGAITDTQYF

v_gene: TRBV7-2
j_gene: TRBJ1-6
d_gene: TRBD1
abundance: NA
CDR3nt: TGTGCCAGCAGCTTGTACGACAGGGGAACGAATTCACCCCTCCACTTT
CDR3aa: CASSLYDRGTNSPLHF

v_gene: TRBV5-1
j_gene: TRBJ1-4
d_gene: NA
abundance: NA
CDR3nt: TGCGCCAGCAGCCTGGGGGTTGCGGGGGTTAATGAAAAACTGTTTTTT
CDR3aa: CASSLGVAGVNEKLFF

v_gene: TRBV29-1
j_gene: TRBJ1-1
d_gene: NA
abundance: NA
CDR3nt: TGCAGCCCTACGGGGGGGCTGAAGGGGACTGAAGCTTTCTTT
CDR3aa: CSPTGGLKGTEAFF

v_gene: TRBV7-9
j_gene: TRBJ2-2
d_gene: NA
abundance: NA
CDR3nt: TGTGCCAGCACCCCCACAGGGGGGGTCGTAGCCGGGGAGCTGTTTTTT
CDR3aa: CASTPTGGVVAGELFF

v_gene: TRBV14
j_gene: TRBJ2-1
d_gene: NA
abundance: NA
CDR3nt: TGTGCCAGCAGCCCCCCGCTCAGGCGTGCCTCCTACAATGAGCAGTTCTTC
CDR3aa: CASSPPLRRASYNEQFF

v_gene: TRBV30
j_gene: TRBJ2-7
d_gene: TRBD1
abundance: NA
CDR3nt: TGTGCCTGGAATCCCCAGGGGGCTTACTACGAGCAGTACTTC
CDR3aa: CAWNPQGAYYEQYF

v_gene: TRBV24-1
j_gene: TRBJ1-2
d_gene: NA
abundance: NA
CDR3nt: TGTGCCACCTCACAGGGTTATGGCTACACCTTC
CDR3aa: CATSQGYGYTF

v_gene: TRBV9
j_gene: TRBJ1-4
d_gene: NA
abundance: NA
CDR3nt: TGTGCCAGCAGCGGGGGAGGGCAGGGTTCTAATGAAAAACTGTTTTTT
CDR3aa: CASSGGGQGSNEKLFF

v_gene: TRBV28
j_gene: TRBJ2-3
d_gene: NA
abundance: once
CDR3nt: TGTGCCAGCACGGGTCTCTTCGCGGCAGATACGCAGTATTTT
CDR3aa: CASTGLFAADTQYF

v_gene: TRBV28
j_gene: TRBJ1-5
d_gene: NA
abundance: NA
CDR3nt: TGTGCCAGCAGTTGGGGGGAACAGCCCCAGCATTTT
CDR3aa: CASSWGEQPQHF

v_gene: TRBV7-2
j_gene: TRBJ2-7
d_gene: NA
abundance: NA
CDR3nt: TGTGCCAGCAGCTTGCGAAGGGGCCCCTCCTACGAGCAGTACTTC
CDR3aa: CASSLRRGPSYEQYF

v_gene: TRBV9
j_gene: TRBJ1-2
d_gene: NA
abundance: NA
CDR3nt: TGTGCCAGCAGTAAAACGACAGGTATTTATGGCTACACCTTC
CDR3aa: CASSKTTGIYGYTF

v_gene: TRBV5-1
j_gene: TRBJ1-2
d_gene: NA
abundance: NA
CDR3nt: TGCGCCAGCAGCTTGGATCGGGGTGGGTCTGGCTACACCTTC
CDR3aa: CASSLDRGGSGYTF

v_gene: TRBV28
j_gene: TRBJ2-1
d_gene: TRBD2
abundance: NA
CDR3nt: TGTGCCAGCAGCCTACCTTATACTAGCGCCAATGAGCAGTTCTTC
CDR3aa: CASSLPYTSANEQFF

v_gene: TRBV5-1
j_gene: TRBJ1-4
d_gene: TRBD1
abundance: NA
CDR3nt: TGCGCCAGCAGGGGACAGGGACCTAATGAAAAACTGTTTTTT
CDR3aa: CASRGQGPNEKLFF

v_gene: TRBV7-9
j_gene: TRBJ1-2
d_gene: NA
abundance: NA
CDR3nt: TGTGCCAGCAGCGACCAGGGAACAAGGGGCTACACCTTC
CDR3aa: CASSDQGTRGYTF

v_gene: TRBV3-1/TRBV3-2
j_gene: TRBJ1-6
d_gene: NA
abundance: NA
CDR3nt: TGTGCCAGCAGCCGATACGAGGATTCACCCCTCCACTTT
CDR3aa: CASSRYEDSPLHF

v_gene: TRBV5-1
j_gene: TRBJ2-7
d_gene: TRBD2
abundance: NA
CDR3nt: TGCGCCAGCAGCGGGGTAGCGGGGAGCTACGAGCAGTACTTC
CDR3aa: CASSGVAGSYEQYF

v_gene: TRBV6-1
j_gene: TRBJ2-3
d_gene: TRBD2
abundance: NA
CDR3nt: TGTGCCAGCAGTGAGCAACGGGGGGGCACAGATACGCAGTATTTT
CDR3aa: CASSEQRGGTDTQYF

v_gene: TRBV11-3
j_gene: TRBJ2-1
d_gene: TRBD2
abundance: once
CDR3nt: TGTGCCAGCAGCTTAGACGGAGCGGGGGGGCCTAACAATGAGCAGTTCTTC
CDR3aa: CASSLDGAGGPNNEQFF

v_gene: TRBV27
j_gene: TRBJ1-6
d_gene: TRBD1
abundance: NA
CDR3nt: TGTGCCAGCAGTCGACTGACAGGGGCCAGCTCCTATAATTCACCCCTCCACTTT
CDR3aa: CASSRLTGASSYNSPLHF

v_gene: TRBV7-2
j_gene: TRBJ1-2
d_gene: TRBD1
abundance: NA
CDR3nt: TGTGCCAGCAGCCCTACAGGGGGCATTGTCGCTTTTGGCTACACCTTC
CDR3aa: CASSPTGGIVAFGYTF

v_gene: TRBV7-2
j_gene: TRBJ1-1
d_gene: NA
abundance: NA
CDR3nt: TGTGCCAGCACACGGGAAGCGGGGCAGAACACTGAAGCTTTCTTT
CDR3aa: CASTREAGQNTEAFF